Detailed here is one T cell receptor (beta chain). The data belong to a study of blood T cell repertoires in COVID-19. Background on the study: COVID-19 samples, acute and convalescent, were from the United States, Italy and Spain. PBMCs, B-cell-depleted T cells, or T cells were the source of the cDNA or gDNA that made up the material.

Trimming left V 4 bases short and J 0 bases short, with 7 bases between. The CDR3 is 13 residues long. CDR1 is SGHNT and CDR2 is YYREEE in the germline V gene (reference sequence). Per the original methods: Amplification of reference gene primers provided the estimated nucleated cell counts. Repertoires were generated with immunoSEQ multiplex PCR, while TCRdb's copy carries only in-frame clones and drops some. V, J and clone size derive from that table, while D and trimming were established from the DNA sequence. The sample has fewer than 250,000 clones; 84% are singletons. This clonotype was obtained from a woman aged 45-59 years with active or convalescent COVID-19. The chain couples TRBV5-4 to TRBJ1-1; D gene ambiguous. The source material was peripheral blood. The CDR3 here is CASSQALNTEAFF. CDR3 nucleotides: TGTGCCAGCAGCCAGGCACTGAACACTGAAGCTTTCTTT. Using reference TRBV5-4 and TRBJ1-1 for the parts outside the CDR3, the full variable domain is ETGVTQSPTHLIKTRGQQVTLRCSSQSGHNTVSWYQQALGQGPQFIFQYYREEENGRGNFPPRFSGLQFPNYSSELNVNALELDDSALYLCASSQALNTEAFFGQGTRLTVV.